This T cell receptor beta chain is from a study of technical replicates of blood from several donors. Trimming at V came to 4 bases and at J to 7 bases, leaving 18 bases not matched to a gene. This CDR3 comprises 17 residues. Germline CDR1 reads KGHSH; CDR2 reads LQKENI. Profiling relied on immunoSEQ multiplex PCR, and the TCRdb table lists in-frame clones only, not all of them. Among about 100,000 clones, under 96% were seen once, and the ten largest hold 0.21%. This receptor was identified in a human donor in good health. The genes are TRBV18 and TRBJ1-1; 7 bases are shared with TRBD1. Input material: T cells isolated from PBMCs. CDR3 DNA: TGTGCCAGCTCACTCGGACAGGTTCCTGGTCGGATAGGTGAAGCTTTCTTT. Protein product: CASSLGQVPGRIGEAFF.